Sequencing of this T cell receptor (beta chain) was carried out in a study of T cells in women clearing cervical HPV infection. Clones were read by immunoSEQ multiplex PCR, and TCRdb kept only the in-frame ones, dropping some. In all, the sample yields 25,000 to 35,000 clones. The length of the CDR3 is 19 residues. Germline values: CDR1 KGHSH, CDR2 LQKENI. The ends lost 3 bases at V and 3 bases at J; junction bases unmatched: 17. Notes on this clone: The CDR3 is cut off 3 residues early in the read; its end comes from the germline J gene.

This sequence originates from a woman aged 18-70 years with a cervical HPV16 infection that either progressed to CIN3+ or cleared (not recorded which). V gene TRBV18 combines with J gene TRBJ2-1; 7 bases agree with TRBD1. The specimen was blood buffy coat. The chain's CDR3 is CASSPLGTEITTRYNEQFF. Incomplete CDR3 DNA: TGTGCCAGCTCACCGTTGGGGACAGAAATCACGACTCGCTACAATGAG.